This is a list of T cell receptor beta chains from one sample in a study of T cells in Graves' hyperthyroidism and ophthalmopathy. MiXCR was run by TCRdb on the multiplex PCR reads, yielding one entry per CDR3 protein. The sample lists under 400,000 distinct CDR3 sequences, about 25% occurring once. The sample comprised blood. The receptors were sampled from a man aged 45-65 years with Graves' hyperthyroidism. The CDR3 runs from the conserved cysteine through the conserved F or W.

v_call: TRBV28; j_call: TRBJ2-5; cdr3_aa: CASSVTGRETQYF
v_call: TRBV4-2; j_call: TRBJ1-4; cdr3_aa: CASSQDGAGTANEKLFF
v_call: TRBV2; j_call: TRBJ1-4; cdr3_aa: CASAGTRGGEKLFF
v_call: TRBV10-2; j_call: TRBJ2-7; cdr3_aa: CASSNLAGGAGEQYF
v_call: TRBV28; j_call: TRBJ1-5; cdr3_aa: CVTRAGAGNQPQHF
v_call: TRBV14; j_call: TRBJ2-7; cdr3_aa: CASSQDEALPYEQYF
v_call: TRBV19; j_call: TRBJ2-1; cdr3_aa: CASSTLDLAGAYNEQFF
v_call: TRBV30; j_call: TRBJ2-5; cdr3_aa: CAWSASGRLETQYF
v_call: TRBV19; j_call: TRBJ2-2; cdr3_aa: CASSIGRVETGELFF
v_call: TRBV7-3; j_call: TRBJ2-1; cdr3_aa: CASSPGTGPGEQFF